This entry concerns a single T cell receptor (beta chain). Its target is not known. These data come from a study of cytomegalovirus exposure and HLA in healthy donors. General study points: Near-uniform donor sequencing depth was presumed by presence/absence analyses. Reports described diagnosis of cytomegalovirus status by the classifier as highly specific and sensitive. In a later analysis, roughly 17,000 TCR beta sequences were associated with HLA alleles at 0.05 false discovery rate.

PCR used 60 Vbeta primers and 13 Jbeta primers. This table comes from immunoSEQ multiplex PCR, and its TCRdb copy is limited to in-frame clones, with some not included. The repertoire consists of over 120,000 clones, with around 80% occurring once and the leading ten covering about 2.4%. This CDR3 is 16 amino acids long. The ends lost 5 bases at V and 2 bases at J; junction bases unmatched: 10. Per the germline V gene, CDR1 is SGHVS and CDR2 is FQNEAQ. The chain joins TRBV7-8 to TRBJ1-1, with TRBD1 matching over 8 bases. The sequenced sample consisted of PBMCs. The receptor's source is a man aged 50 or older in good health and CMV-seronegative. The CDR3 is CASSRYGQGTNTEAFF. The DNA for the CDR3 is TGTGCCAGCAGCCGATACGGACAGGGAACAAACACTGAAGCTTTCTTT.